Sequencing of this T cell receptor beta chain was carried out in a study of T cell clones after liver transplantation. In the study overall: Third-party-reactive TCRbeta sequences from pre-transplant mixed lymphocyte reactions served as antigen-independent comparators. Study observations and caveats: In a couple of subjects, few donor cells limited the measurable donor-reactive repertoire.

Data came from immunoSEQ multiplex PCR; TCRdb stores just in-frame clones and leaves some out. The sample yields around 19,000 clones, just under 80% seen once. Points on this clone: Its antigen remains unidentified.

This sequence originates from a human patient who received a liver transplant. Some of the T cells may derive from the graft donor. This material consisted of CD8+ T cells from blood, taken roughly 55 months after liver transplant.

This chain's CDR3 is CASSPLAGGEGKGYTF. The CDR3 DNA reads TGTGCCAGCAGCCCATTAGCGGGGGGCGAAGGGAAAGGCTACACCTTC. This chain uses TRBV4-2 with TRBJ1-2; possible D gene TRBD1, 6 bases. Per the germline V gene, CDR1 is LGHNA and CDR2 is YNFKEQ. V was cut by 4 bases and J by 8 bases, with 23 bases left in between. The CDR3 loop spans 16 amino acids.